These T cell receptor beta chains were read from a single sample in a study of OX40 agonist ivuxolimab in advanced cancers. Clones were read by immunoSEQ multiplex PCR, and TCRdb kept only the in-frame ones, dropping some. The sample includes some 82,000 clones, roughly nine tenths of them seen just once. The material sequenced was CD4+ or CD8+ T cells sorted from blood, taken in a trial of the OX40 agonist ivuxolimab. The receptors stem from an adult with an advanced solid tumor such as melanoma, head and neck, liver or kidney cancer. Each CDR3 is given with its conserved first and last residue. D genes are given only for firm matches. Clone size is stated in some rows and not others, as once, few, many or a class when expanded.

j_call v_call d_call clone_size cdr3_nt cdr3_aa
TRBJ1-2 TRBV4-3 . . TGCGCCAGCAGCCAAGATTGGCAGGGAAGCGGCTACACCTTC CASSQDWQGSGYTF
TRBJ2-3 TRBV27 TRBD1 . TGTGCCAGCAGTTTCGGGACAGGGACAGATACGCAGTATTTT CASSFGTGTDTQYF
TRBJ2-7 TRBV11-2 TRBD1 . TGTGCCAGCACCTTTTCCAGGGGGAGCCTATACGAGCAGTACTTC CASTFSRGSLYEQYF
TRBJ2-1 TRBV5-1 TRBD2 . TGCGCCAGCAGCTTGAGCGGGGTCTACAATGAGCAGTTCTTC CASSLSGVYNEQFF
TRBJ1-3 TRBV5-4 TRBD1 . TGTGCCAGCAGCTTGCAGGGGGCCCTTACTGAATCTGGAAACACCATATATTTT CASSLQGALTESGNTIYF
TRBJ1-2 TRBV18 TRBD1 . TGTGCCAGCTCACCGGGGGACAGGGGGGACTATGGCTACACCTTC CASSPGDRGDYGYTF
TRBJ2-3 TRBV5-1 . . TGCGCCAGCATGACGAGGGATACGCAGTATTTT CASMTRDTQYF
TRBJ1-2 TRBV7-2 . . TGTGCCAGCAGCCCTCCTGGAGCGGTGGGGGGCGGAAAGCTGGGTGGCTACACCTTC CASSPPGAVGGGKLGGYTF
TRBJ2-7 TRBV10-3 TRBD2 once TGTGCCATCAGTGAGTCGAGGAGCGGGACCCTATCCTACGAGCAGTACTTC CAISESRSGTLSYEQYF
TRBJ2-5 TRBV2 TRBD1 . TGTGCCAGCAGTCCGGACAGGGGCTGGGGAGAGACCCAGTACTTC CASSPDRGWGETQYF
TRBJ2-3 TRBV19 . . TGTGCCAGTAGTATGGGGCTCCGCACAGATACGCAGTATTTT CASSMGLRTDTQYF
TRBJ2-1 TRBV7-2 . . TGTGCCAGCAGCTCGGGCTCGGGGCGAGAGCAGTTCTTC CASSSGSGREQFF
TRBJ1-5 TRBV19 TRBD1 . TGTGCCAGTAGTATGGCGGGACAGGGGGCGCGGCAGCCCCAGCATTTT CASSMAGQGARQPQHF
TRBJ2-7 TRBV5-5 TRBD2 . TGTGCCAGCAGCGTGCCGGGACTAGCGAGCCCCTACGAGCAGTACTTC CASSVPGLASPYEQYF
TRBJ1-1 TRBV5-1 TRBD1 . TGCGCCAGCAGCTGGACAGGGGGCTTGAACACTGAAGCTTTCTTT CASSWTGGLNTEAFF
TRBJ1-3 TRBV7-9 . . TGTGCCAGCAGCCTTCAGGGCCCCCCGTCTGGAAACACCATATATTTT CASSLQGPPSGNTIYF
TRBJ2-3 TRBV5-4 TRBD2 . TGTGCCAGCAGCCAAAAAATCGGACTAGCCGGCCGCACAGATACGCAGTATTTT CASSQKIGLAGRTDTQYF
TRBJ2-2 TRBV4-3 . . TGCGCCACCTCCCTGGGACGGAACACCGGGGAGCTGTTTTTT CATSLGRNTGELFF
TRBJ1-1 TRBV7-3 . . TGTGCCAGCAGCTTAGGGGGTGACACTGAAGCTTTCTTT CASSLGGDTEAFF
TRBJ2-2 TRBV5-1 TRBD2 once TGCGCCAGCAGCGGGGGGACTAGCGGTTTTCGTGGGGCGTCCGGGGAGCTGTTTTTT CASSGGTSGFRGASGELFF
TRBJ2-5 TRBV19 . . TGTGCCAGTAGTATGGGCTCGGCCCAAGAGACCCAGTACTTC CASSMGSAQETQYF
TRBJ2-1 TRBV9 TRBD2 . TGTGCCAGCAGCGTAGTGGGGACTAGCGGCTACAATGAGCAGTTCTTC CASSVVGTSGYNEQFF
TRBJ2-5 TRBV4-2 . . TGTGCCAGCAGCCAAGGGGGGAGGTTGGAGACCCAGTACTTC CASSQGGRLETQYF
TRBJ2-1 TRBV5-1 . once TGCGCCAGCAGCTTGGCGGGCGGTGAGCAGTTCTTC CASSLAGGEQFF
TRBJ2-5 TRBV18 . . TGTGCCAGCTCACCACCGACACTGTTAGAGACCCAGTACTTC CASSPPTLLETQYF
TRBJ2-7 TRBV11-2 TRBD1 . TGTGCCAGCAGCTTAGGTCGAGACAGGGTCCCCTACGAGCAGTACTTC CASSLGRDRVPYEQYF
TRBJ1-1 TRBV4-1 . . TGCGCCAGCAGCCAATCGTTGGTTCTGAACACTGAAGCTTTCTTT CASSQSLVLNTEAFF
TRBJ2-1 TRBV7-9 TRBD2 . TGTGCCAGCAGCCCTACCCTGGGACTAGCGGGGGCCTATGAGCAGTTCTTC CASSPTLGLAGAYEQFF
TRBJ2-7 TRBV28 . once TGTGCCAGCAGTTTAGGCGGGACAAAGATTTACGAGCAGTACTTC CASSLGGTKIYEQYF
TRBJ2-5 TRBV5-6 . . TGTGCCAGCAGCTATCGGGACACCCAAGAGACCCAGTACTTC CASSYRDTQETQYF
TRBJ1-5 TRBV2 . . TGTGCCAGCAGTGAGGAGAGTGTCAATCAGCCCCAGCATTTT CASSEESVNQPQHF
TRBJ1-1 TRBV28 . once TGTGCCAGCAGTTTCCCGGGACAAGGTAACACTGAAGCTTTCTTT CASSFPGQGNTEAFF
TRBJ2-1 TRBV9 TRBD2 . TGTGCCAGCAGCGTAGGGGGAACTAGCGGGAGCAATGAGCAGTTCTTC CASSVGGTSGSNEQFF
TRBJ2-3 TRBV6-1 TRBD2 . TGTGCCAGCAGTAATAGCGGGAGAAAAACAGATACGCAGTATTTT CASSNSGRKTDTQYF
TRBJ2-7 TRBV5-1 TRBD1 . TGCGCCAGCAGCTTGGGGGCAGGGGGCTCCTACGAGCAGTACTTC CASSLGAGGSYEQYF
TRBJ2-5 TRBV2 TRBD2 . TGTGCCAGCAGTGAAAGCGGGGCCCAGTACTTC CASSESGAQYF
TRBJ2-1 TRBV30 . . TGTGCCGGGAGAGACGGATTCAATGAGCAGTTCTTC CAGRDGFNEQFF
TRBJ2-5 TRBV29-1 TRBD2 . TGCAGCGTTGCGACTAGCGGGAGAGGGGGAGAGACCCAGTACTTC CSVATSGRGGETQYF
TRBJ2-5 TRBV10-2 TRBD1 . TGCGCCAGCTCGGACTGGACAGGGGGCGCCGAGACCCAGTACTTC CASSDWTGGAETQYF
TRBJ2-2 TRBV9 TRBD2 . TGTGCCAGCAGCGTATCCGGACTAGCGATGAACACCGGGGAGCTGTTTTTT CASSVSGLAMNTGELFF
TRBJ1-4 TRBV5-1 TRBD1 . TGCGCCAGCAGCGAGCAGGGGGCGCTTCTCTTGAGTGAAAAACTGTTTTTT CASSEQGALLLSEKLFF
TRBJ1-5 TRBV15 . few TGTGCCACCAGCAGAGATTCCCGGGACTCAACCAATCAGCCCCAGCATTTT CATSRDSRDSTNQPQHF
TRBJ2-1 TRBV30 . . TGTGCCTGGAGTGTACCCAGTTCGGAGCAGTTCTTC CAWSVPSSEQFF